Below are 23 T cell receptor beta chains sequenced from a single sample in a study of cytomegalovirus exposure and HLA in healthy donors. PCR was performed using 60 Vbeta and 13 Jbeta primers. Measured with immunoSEQ multiplex PCR; TCRdb has only the in-frame clones, and not every one. Among about 150,000 clones, 75% to 85% were seen once, and the ten largest hold roughly 13%. Source material: PBMCs. Receptor source: a woman aged 45-65 years in good health and CMV-seropositive.

The CDR3 loop is CASTEGRDLGEKLFF. The CDR3 coding sequence is TGTGCCAGCACCGAAGGTCGAGATCTCGGGGAAAAACTGTTTTTT. V is TRBV2 and J is TRBJ1-4; D call uncertain. CDR1 SNHLY and CDR2 FYNNEI come from the germline V gene. The CDR3 has 15 amino acids. The V end was cut by 7 bases, the J end by 8 bases, with 20 bases between.

The chain carries TRBV27 and TRBJ1-3, with D hard to call. The CDR3 has 14 residues. Per the germline V gene, CDR1 is MNHEY and CDR2 is SMNVEV (reference sequence). V lost 5 bases, J lost 4 bases, and 12 bases lay in between. The CDR3 region has the DNA TGTGCCAGCAGTCTCAGGTCGTGGGGAAACACCATATATTTT. It specifies CASSLRSWGNTIYF.

The rearrangement joins TRBV5-1 to TRBJ2-2; 9 bases fit TRBD1. This CDR3 has 14 amino acids. The V and J ends lost 2 bases and 6 bases, in that order; junction bases with no gene match: 2. In germline, CDR1 is SGHRS, CDR2 YFSETQ. In nucleotides, the CDR3 is TGCGCCAGCAGCTTCGGGACAGGGTCCGGGGAGCTGTTTTTT. Protein sequence: CASSFGTGSGELFF.

The chain carries TRBV2 and TRBJ2-7; possible D gene TRBD1, 6 bases. The length of the CDR3 is 13 residues. Germline V lookup: CDR1 SNHLY, CDR2 FYNNEI. The V and J ends lost 4 bases and 2 bases respectively, with 9 bases between them. CDR3 DNA sequence: TGTGCCAGCAGTGTTACAGGGACCTACGAGCAGTACTTC. This gives the protein CASSVTGTYEQYF.

This chain connects TRBV4-1 to TRBJ2-1, with a possible D match to TRBD1 (6 bases). The V and J ends lost 0 bases and 3 bases respectively, with 15 bases between them. Germline CDR1 MGHRA, CDR2 YSYEKL. This CDR3 region has 17 residues. CDR3 loop: CASSQDSDSGHYNEQFF. The CDR3 bases are TGCGCCAGCAGCCAAGACTCGGACAGCGGCCACTACAATGAGCAGTTCTTC.

This chain connects TRBV30 to TRBJ1-5, with a tentative D call TRBD1 (6 bases). This CDR3 is 14 amino acids long. The V and J ends lost 2 bases and 5 bases respectively, with 13 bases between them. CDR1 and CDR2 (germline): GTSNPN, SVGIG (reference sequence). CDR3 protein: CAWSKGQDHQPQHF. The CDR3 bases are TGTGCCTGGAGTAAGGGACAAGATCATCAGCCCCAGCATTTT.

The rearrangement links TRBV11-2 to TRBJ2-7, with TRBD1 identical over 8 bases. CDR1 and CDR2 from the germline V gene are SGHAT and FQNNGV. The V segment lost 1 base and the J segment 1 base; nucleotides outside the gene matches: 3. There are 15 residues in the CDR3. The CDR3 here is CASSLGGTGSYEQYF. CDR3 bases: TGTGCCAGCAGCTTAGGAGGGACAGGTTCCTACGAGCAGTACTTC.

The V gene is TRBV6-1, the J gene TRBJ1-1, with D perhaps matching TRBD1 (5 bases). This CDR3 has 13 residues. Germline V lookup: CDR1 MNHNS, CDR2 SASEGT. V was trimmed by 7 bases and J by 10 bases, leaving 19 bases between them. The CDR3 spells CASTSRSTGGAFF. The CDR3 DNA follows: TGTGCCAGCACCTCCCGGTCTACAGGCGGAGCTTTCTTT.

The chain links TRBV7-9 to TRBJ2-1; tentatively, D is TRBD2 (6 bases). This CDR3 region has 15 residues. V was trimmed by 2 bases and J by 0 bases, leaving 8 bases between them. Germline V gene lookup returns CDR1 SEHNR and CDR2 FQNEAQ (reference sequence). The CDR3 spells CASSLLGSSYNEQFF. The CDR3 DNA follows: TGTGCCAGCAGCTTACTCGGGAGCTCCTACAATGAGCAGTTCTTC. Combining the CDR3 with reference TRBV7-9 and TRBJ2-1 gives the whole variable domain DTGVSQNPRHKITKRGQNVTFRCDPISEHNRLYWYRQTLGQGPEFLTYFQNEAQLEKSRLLSDRFSAERPKGSFSTLEIQRTEQGDSAMYLCASSLLGSSYNEQFFGPGTRLTVL.

The chain couples TRBV5-6 to TRBJ2-5, with 10 bases fitting TRBD1. Unmatched junction bases numbered 10, after V lost 5 bases and J lost 3 bases. CDR1 and CDR2 (germline): SGHDT, YYEEEE. This CDR3 is 16 amino acids long. The CDR3 spells CASRPGTGDPKETQYF. The CDR3 nucleotides are TGTGCCAGCAGACCCGGGACAGGGGATCCAAAAGAGACCCAGTACTTC.

As DNA, the CDR3 is TGTGCCAGCAGCTTGCCCACAGGAAATAGAGATACGCAGTATTTT. The encoded protein is CASSLPTGNRDTQYF. The rearrangement uses TRBV5-4 and TRBJ2-3, with D maybe TRBD1 (5 bases). The germline V gene encodes CDR1 SGHNT and CDR2 YYREEE (reference sequence). The CDR3 is made up of 15 amino acids. The V gene lost 1 base and the J gene lost 5 bases, with 14 bases spanning the gap.

The sample holds a few counts of this clone. The chain links TRBV14 to TRBJ1-6; TRBD1 agrees at 7 bases. V was clipped by 2 bases and J by 7 bases; unmatched bases: 8. The CDR3 is made up of 16 amino acids. Germline CDR1 reads SGHDN; CDR2 reads FVKESK. CDR3 amino acids: CASSQRQGVGNSPLHF. CDR3 nucleotide sequence: TGTGCCAGCAGCCAAAGACAGGGAGTAGGAAATTCACCCCTCCACTTT.

The chain links TRBV9 to TRBJ2-1, with 8 bases matching TRBD2. The CDR3 spans 18 residues. After removal of 0 bases from V and 0 bases from J, the junction contained 8 bases not matched to a gene. The germline CDR1 and CDR2 sequences are SGDLS and YYNGEE. The CDR3, as DNA: TGTGCCAGCAGCGTAGGAATAGGCGGGGGGAGCTCCTACAATGAGCAGTTCTTC. Residues: CASSVGIGGGSSYNEQFF. Looking up the rest from reference TRBV9 and TRBJ2-1 gives the full variable domain: DSGVTQTPKHLITATGQRVTLRCSPRSGDLSVYWYQQSLDQGLQFLIQYYNGEERAKGNILERFSAQQFPDLHSELNLSSLELGDSALYFCASSVGIGGGSSYNEQFFGPGTRLTVL.

The chain combines TRBV5-1 with TRBJ1-2; D unresolved. Trimming took off 1 base at V and 0 bases at J, with 4 bases between the two ends. In germline, CDR1 is SGHRS, CDR2 YFSETQ. This CDR3 region has 13 residues. CDR3 coding DNA: TGCGCCAGCAGCTTGTCTACTAACTATGGCTACACCTTC. This sequence encodes CASSLSTNYGYTF.

The chain links TRBV7-3 to TRBJ2-3; 10 nucleotides line up with TRBD2. V trimming: 2 bases; J trimming: 3 bases; junction bases outside the gene matches: 17. Germline CDR1 is SGHTA and CDR2 is FQGTGA. The CDR3 extends over 20 amino acids. Here the CDR3 DNA reads TGTGCCAGCAGCTTAGCCGAACGCTGGGTAGCGGGGGGAAGGACAGATACGCAGTATTTT. Translating gives CASSLAERWVAGGRTDTQYF.

This chain uses TRBV19 with TRBJ2-7; D may be TRBD2 (6 bases). Germline V gene lookup returns CDR1 LNHDA and CDR2 SQIVND (reference sequence). The CDR3 spans 14 residues. V was shortened by 4 bases and J by 5 bases, with 15 bases between the two germline ends. The CDR3 spells CASSNPGEKNEQYF. The CDR3 DNA follows: TGTGCCAGTAGTAATCCGGGAGAGAAGAACGAGCAGTACTTC.

The J gene is TRBJ1-6, the V gene TRBV14, with D possibly TRBD1 on 5 matching bases. The CDR3 length is 17 residues. Germline CDR1 SGHDN, CDR2 FVKESK. The V gene lost 4 bases and the J gene lost 2 bases, with 15 bases spanning the gap. CDR3 DNA: TGTGCCAGCAGCCCCACGGGGGAAGTAACCTATAATTCACCCCTCCACTTT. Its translation is CASSPTGEVTYNSPLHF.

This clone turned up a few times. This rearrangement joins TRBV27 to TRBJ2-7; D not certain. The CDR3 is 14 amino acids. CDR1 is MNHEY, CDR2 SMNVEV, per germline (reference sequence). V lost 2 bases, J lost 0 bases, and 8 bases lay in between. This CDR3 is CASSLRESSYEQYF. DNA for the CDR3: TGTGCCAGCAGTTTACGCGAGAGCTCCTACGAGCAGTACTTC.

The rearrangement joins TRBV9 to TRBJ1-5; a weak D match, TRBD1 (6 bases). V was pared by 4 bases and J by 3 bases, with 14 bases between. Germline assignment: CDR1 SGDLS and CDR2 YYNGEE. The CDR3 consists of 15 residues. The CDR3 bases are TGTGCCAGCAGCTCCACAGGACAGCACAATCAGCCCCAGCATTTT. Its translation: CASSSTGQHNQPQHF.

The chain links TRBV29-1 to TRBJ2-7; 9 positions match TRBD1. Germline CDR1 and CDR2: SQVTM and ANQGSEA. V shed 6 bases and J 5 bases; nucleotides not matched to a gene: 8. The CDR3 sequence is 13 residues long. CDR3 nucleotide sequence: TGCAGCGTCGTCCCGGGACAGGGCCACGAGCAGTACTTC. Translation: CSVVPGQGHEQYF.

The chain combines TRBV2 with TRBJ1-2, with D unresolved. Germline assignment: CDR1 SNHLY and CDR2 FYNNEI. The V gene lost 8 bases and the J gene lost 2 bases, with 6 bases spanning the gap. The CDR3 totals 11 residues. CDR3 coding DNA: TGTGCCAGCCTAGCCAACTATGGCTACACCTTC. Translating it yields CASLANYGYTF. Full variable domain (missing parts from reference TRBV2 and TRBJ1-2): EPEVTQTPSHQVTQMGQEVILRCVPISNHLYFYWYRQILGQKVEFLVSFYNNEISEKSEIFDDQFSVERPDGSNFTLKIRSTKLEDSAMYFCASLANYGYTFGSGTRLTVV.

The chain recombines TRBV6-6 with TRBJ1-1; no definite D call. This CDR3 spans 14 amino acids. The V and J ends lost 0 bases and 0 bases respectively, with 5 bases between them. Germline-derived CDR1 and CDR2 are MNHNY and SVGAGI (reference sequence). CDR3 in amino acids: CASSYSRLNTEAFF. The DNA for the CDR3 is TGTGCCAGCAGTTACTCGAGGCTGAACACTGAAGCTTTCTTT.

The chain employs TRBV5-4 and TRBJ2-7; TRBD2 might be the D (7 bases). Trimming removed 5 bases from V and 1 base from J, with 13 bases in between. There are 14 residues in the CDR3. Germline V lookup: CDR1 SGHNT, CDR2 YYREEE (reference sequence). CDR3 DNA: TGTGCCAGCAGACCGGGGGGCCAATCCTACGAGCAGTACTTC. This codes for CASRPGGQSYEQYF.